The 5 T cell receptor beta chains presented below share a single source sample, sequenced in a study of beta chain features in type 1 diabetes. Expressed TCRB transcripts got sequenced, as all isolated RNA was reverse transcribed. Measured with immunoSEQ multiplex PCR; TCRdb has only the in-frame clones, and not every one. The profile shows 900,000 or so clones, 15% to 20% of them singletons. The sample was naive CD4+ T cells from blood. The receptors were sampled from a young woman in good health.

This clone was found a few times. The V gene is TRBV29-1, the J gene TRBJ2-7; TRBD2 matches 7 bases. Unmatched junction bases numbered 7, after V lost 6 bases and J lost 2 bases. CDR1 SQVTM and CDR2 ANQGSEA come from the germline V gene. This CDR3 contains 13 residues. The chain's CDR3 is CSVGRELPYEQYF. DNA for the CDR3: TGCAGCGTCGGGCGGGAGTTGCCCTACGAGCAGTACTTC.

The table lists this clone with a few counts. The gene calls are TRBV9 and TRBJ2-5, with 7 nucleotides matching TRBD1. Per the germline V gene, CDR1 is SGDLS and CDR2 is YYNGEE. With V trimmed by 3 bases and J by 5 bases, 7 bases remained unmatched. This CDR3 is built from 14 residues. CDR3 region: CASSGPGTEETQYF. The DNA of the CDR3 is TGTGCCAGCAGCGGACCCGGGACAGAGGAGACCCAGTACTTC.

Only one count was recorded for this clone. This chain uses TRBV7-9 with TRBJ2-7; 7 bases are a match to TRBD1. The CDR3 consists of 16 residues. With 5 bases clipped from V and 3 bases from J, the junction kept 13 bases outside the gene matches. The germline gives CDR1 SEHNR, CDR2 FQNEAQ (reference sequence). CDR3 sequence (DNA): TGTGCCAGCAGCGCGGGCGGATCCGGGACAGTCTACGAGCAGTACTTC. Its protein is CASSAGGSGTVYEQYF.

V and J are TRBV7-2 and TRBJ2-1, with 14 bases identical to TRBD2. Germline V lookup: CDR1 SGHTA, CDR2 FQGNSA. The CDR3 sequence is 15 residues long. J was trimmed by 12 bases and V by 2 bases; bases with no gene match: 6. The CDR3 loop reads CASSLRGLAGAGQFF. The CDR3 DNA is TGTGCCAGCAGCTTAAGGGGACTAGCGGGGGCCGGGCAGTTCTTC. The full variable domain, completed using reference TRBV7-2 and TRBJ2-1, is GAGVSQSPSNKVTEKGKDVELRCDPISGHTALYWYRQSLGQGLEFLIYFQGNSAPDKSGLPSDRFSAERTGGSVSTLTIQRTQQEDSAVYLCASSLRGLAGAGQFFGPGTRLTVL.

CDR3 residues: CASSQDLGTPTYEQYF. CDR3 DNA sequence: TGTGCCAGCAGCCAAGATCTTGGGACACCCACCTACGAGCAGTACTTC. This chain connects TRBV4-2 to TRBJ2-7; possibly TRBD1 for D (6 bases). In germline, CDR1 is LGHNA, CDR2 YNFKEQ. The CDR3 spans 16 residues. V was clipped by 0 bases and J by 2 bases, with 14 bases between them.